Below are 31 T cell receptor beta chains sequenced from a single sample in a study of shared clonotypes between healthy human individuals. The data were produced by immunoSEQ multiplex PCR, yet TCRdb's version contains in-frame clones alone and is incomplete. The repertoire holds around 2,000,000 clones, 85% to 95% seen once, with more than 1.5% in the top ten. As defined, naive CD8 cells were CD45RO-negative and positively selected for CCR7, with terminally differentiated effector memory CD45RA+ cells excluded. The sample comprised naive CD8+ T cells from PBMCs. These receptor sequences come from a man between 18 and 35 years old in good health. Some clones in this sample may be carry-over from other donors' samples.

This chain's CDR3 is CASSETSGNYEQYF. The CDR3 bases are TGTGCCAGCAGTGAAACTAGCGGGAACTACGAGCAGTACTTC. The chain links TRBV6-4 to TRBJ2-7, with 10 bases that match TRBD2. Trimming cost V 3 bases and J 3 bases; bases outside gene matches: 2. Germline CDR1 is MRHNA and CDR2 is SNTAGT. The CDR3 is made up of 14 amino acids.

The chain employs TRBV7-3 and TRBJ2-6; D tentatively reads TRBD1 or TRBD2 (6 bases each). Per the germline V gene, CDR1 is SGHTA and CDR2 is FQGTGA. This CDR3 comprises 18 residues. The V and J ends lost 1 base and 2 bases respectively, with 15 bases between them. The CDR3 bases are TGTGCCAGCAGCTTAATAGGGGGGAATGAGGCTGGGGCCAACGTCCTGACTTTC. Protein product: CASSLIGGNEAGANVLTF.

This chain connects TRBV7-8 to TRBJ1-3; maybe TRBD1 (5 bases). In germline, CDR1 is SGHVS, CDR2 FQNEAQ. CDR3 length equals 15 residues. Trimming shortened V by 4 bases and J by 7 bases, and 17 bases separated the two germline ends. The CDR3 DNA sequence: TGTGCCAGCAGCTCCGGCGCGGGGCTGGGGAACACCATATATTTT. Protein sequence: CASSSGAGLGNTIYF.

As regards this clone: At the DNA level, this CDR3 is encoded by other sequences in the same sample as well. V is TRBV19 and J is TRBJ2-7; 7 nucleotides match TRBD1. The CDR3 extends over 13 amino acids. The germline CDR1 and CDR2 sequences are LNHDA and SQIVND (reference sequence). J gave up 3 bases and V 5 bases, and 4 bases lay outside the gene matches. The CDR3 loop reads CASSPRDSYEQYF. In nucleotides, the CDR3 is TGTGCCAGTAGTCCACGGGACAGCTACGAGCAGTACTTC.

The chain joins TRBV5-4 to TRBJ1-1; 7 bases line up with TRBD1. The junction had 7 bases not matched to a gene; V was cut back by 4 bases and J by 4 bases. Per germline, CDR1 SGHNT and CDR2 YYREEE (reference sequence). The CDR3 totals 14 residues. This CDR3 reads CASSADRATTEAFF. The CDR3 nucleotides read TGTGCCAGCAGCGCAGACAGGGCGACCACTGAAGCTTTCTTT. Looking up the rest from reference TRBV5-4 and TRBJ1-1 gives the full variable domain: ETGVTQSPTHLIKTRGQQVTLRCSSQSGHNTVSWYQQALGQGPQFIFQYYREEENGRGNFPPRFSGLQFPNYSSELNVNALELDDSALYLCASSADRATTEAFFGQGTRLTVV.

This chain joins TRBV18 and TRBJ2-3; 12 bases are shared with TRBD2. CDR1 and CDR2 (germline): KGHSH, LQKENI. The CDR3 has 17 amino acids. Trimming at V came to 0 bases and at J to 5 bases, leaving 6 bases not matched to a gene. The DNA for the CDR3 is TGTGCCAGCTCACCACCGAGACTAGCGGGAGTCTTAGATACGCAGTATTTT. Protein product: CASSPPRLAGVLDTQYF.

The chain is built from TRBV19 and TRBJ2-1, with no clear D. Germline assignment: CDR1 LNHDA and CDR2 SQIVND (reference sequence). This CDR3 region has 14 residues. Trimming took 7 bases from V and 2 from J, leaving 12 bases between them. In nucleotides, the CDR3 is TGTGCCAGTATTGGCAGGAACGCCTACAATGAGCAGTTCTTC. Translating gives CASIGRNAYNEQFF.

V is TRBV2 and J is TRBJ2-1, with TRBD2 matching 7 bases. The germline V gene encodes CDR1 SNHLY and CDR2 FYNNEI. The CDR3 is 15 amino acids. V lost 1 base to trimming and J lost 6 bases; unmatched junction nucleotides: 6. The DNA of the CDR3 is TGTGCCAGCAGTGAAGGGGGGAGGGCCGTCAATGAGCAGTTCTTC. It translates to CASSEGGRAVNEQFF.

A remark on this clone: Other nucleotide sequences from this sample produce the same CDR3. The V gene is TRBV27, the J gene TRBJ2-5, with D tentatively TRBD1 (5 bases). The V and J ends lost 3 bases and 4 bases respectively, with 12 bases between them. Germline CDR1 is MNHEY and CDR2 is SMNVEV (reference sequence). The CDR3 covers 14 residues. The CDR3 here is CASSFQGSGETQYF. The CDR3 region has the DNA TGTGCCAGCAGTTTCCAGGGATCGGGAGAGACCCAGTACTTC.

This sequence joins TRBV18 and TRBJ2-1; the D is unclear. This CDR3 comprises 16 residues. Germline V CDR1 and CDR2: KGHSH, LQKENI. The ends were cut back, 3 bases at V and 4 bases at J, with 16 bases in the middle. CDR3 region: CASSPRSGEGYNEQFF. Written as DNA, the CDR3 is TGTGCCAGCTCACCCCGGTCTGGGGAAGGTTACAATGAGCAGTTCTTC.

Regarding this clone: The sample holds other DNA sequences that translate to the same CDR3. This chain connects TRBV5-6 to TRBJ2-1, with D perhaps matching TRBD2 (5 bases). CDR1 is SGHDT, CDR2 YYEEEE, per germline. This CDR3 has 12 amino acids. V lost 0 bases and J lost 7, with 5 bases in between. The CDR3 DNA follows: TGTGCCAGCAGCTTGGGAGGGAATGAGCAGTTCTTC. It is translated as CASSLGGNEQFF.

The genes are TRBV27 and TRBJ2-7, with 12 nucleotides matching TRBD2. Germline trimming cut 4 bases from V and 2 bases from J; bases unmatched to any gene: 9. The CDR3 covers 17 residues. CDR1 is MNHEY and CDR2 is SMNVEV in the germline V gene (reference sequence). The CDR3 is CASSSQSLAGGPYEQYF. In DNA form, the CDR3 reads TGTGCCAGCAGTTCCCAGAGTCTAGCGGGAGGGCCCTACGAGCAGTACTTC.

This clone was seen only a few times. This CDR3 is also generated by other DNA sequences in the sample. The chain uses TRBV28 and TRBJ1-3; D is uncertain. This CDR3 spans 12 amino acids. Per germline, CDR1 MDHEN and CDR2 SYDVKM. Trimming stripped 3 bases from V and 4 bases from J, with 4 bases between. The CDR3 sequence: CASSFGGNTIYF. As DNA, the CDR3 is TGTGCCAGCAGTTTTGGAGGAAACACCATATATTTT. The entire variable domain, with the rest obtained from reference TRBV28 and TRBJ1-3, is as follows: DVKVTQSSRYLVKRTGEKVFLECVQDMDHENMFWYRQDPGLGLRLIYFSYDVKMKEKGDIPEGYSVSREKKERFSLILESASTNQTSMYLCASSFGGNTIYFGEGSWLTVV.

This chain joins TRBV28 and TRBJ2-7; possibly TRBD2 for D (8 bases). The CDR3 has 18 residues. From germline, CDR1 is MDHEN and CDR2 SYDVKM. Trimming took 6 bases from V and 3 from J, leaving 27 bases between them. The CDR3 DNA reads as TGTGCCAGCAGATCTACCCGGGAGGGGGCTGCTCAATACTACGAGCAGTACTTC. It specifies CASRSTREGAAQYYEQYF. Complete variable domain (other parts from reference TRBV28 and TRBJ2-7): DVKVTQSSRYLVKRTGEKVFLECVQDMDHENMFWYRQDPGLGLRLIYFSYDVKMKEKGDIPEGYSVSREKKERFSLILESASTNQTSMYLCASRSTREGAAQYYEQYFGPGTRLTVT.

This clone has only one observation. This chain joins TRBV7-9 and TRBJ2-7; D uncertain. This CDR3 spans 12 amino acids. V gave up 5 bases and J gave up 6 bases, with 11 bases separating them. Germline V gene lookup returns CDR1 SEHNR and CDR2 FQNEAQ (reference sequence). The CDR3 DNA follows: TGTGCCAGCAGCAACCCTAGATCCGAGCAGTACTTC. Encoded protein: CASSNPRSEQYF.

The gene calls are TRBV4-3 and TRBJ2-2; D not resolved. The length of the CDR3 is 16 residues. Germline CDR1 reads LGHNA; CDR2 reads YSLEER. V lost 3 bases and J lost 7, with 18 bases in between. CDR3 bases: TGCGCCAGCAGCCAGACGCCCCCAGCGCAAAGCGGGGAGCTGTTTTTT. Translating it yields CASSQTPPAQSGELFF.

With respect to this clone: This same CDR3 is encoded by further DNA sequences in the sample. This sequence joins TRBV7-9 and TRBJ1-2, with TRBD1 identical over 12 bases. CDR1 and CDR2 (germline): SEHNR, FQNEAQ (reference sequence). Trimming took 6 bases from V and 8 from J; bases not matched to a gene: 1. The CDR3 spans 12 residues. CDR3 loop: CASRGTGGGYTF. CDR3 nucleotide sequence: TGTGCCAGCAGAGGGACAGGGGGCGGCTACACCTTC.

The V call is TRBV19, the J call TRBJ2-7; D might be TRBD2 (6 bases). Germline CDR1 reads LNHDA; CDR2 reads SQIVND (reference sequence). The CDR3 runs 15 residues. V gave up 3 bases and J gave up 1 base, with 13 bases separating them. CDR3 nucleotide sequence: TGTGCCAGTAGTATTACGGACGGGGGTTCCTACGAGCAGTACTTC. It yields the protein CASSITDGGSYEQYF.

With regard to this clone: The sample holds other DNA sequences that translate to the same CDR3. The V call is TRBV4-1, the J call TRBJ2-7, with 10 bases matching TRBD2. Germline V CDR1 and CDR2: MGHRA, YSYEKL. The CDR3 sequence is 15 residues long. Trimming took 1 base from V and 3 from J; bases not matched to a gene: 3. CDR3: CASSQVGLADYEQYF. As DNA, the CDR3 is TGCGCCAGCAGCCAAGTTGGACTAGCGGACTACGAGCAGTACTTC.

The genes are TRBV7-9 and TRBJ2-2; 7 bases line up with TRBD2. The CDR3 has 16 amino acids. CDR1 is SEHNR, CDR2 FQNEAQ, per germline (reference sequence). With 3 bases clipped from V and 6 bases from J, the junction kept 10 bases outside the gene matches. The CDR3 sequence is CASSFRGESGAGELFF. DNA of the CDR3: TGTGCCAGCAGCTTCCGGGGCGAAAGCGGGGCCGGGGAGCTGTTTTTT.

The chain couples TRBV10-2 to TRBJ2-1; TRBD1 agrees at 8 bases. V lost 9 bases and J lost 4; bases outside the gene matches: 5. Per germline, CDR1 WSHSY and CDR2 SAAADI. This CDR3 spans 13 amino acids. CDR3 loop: CASRTGKYNEQFF. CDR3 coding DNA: TGCGCCAGTAGGACAGGGAAGTACAATGAGCAGTTCTTC.

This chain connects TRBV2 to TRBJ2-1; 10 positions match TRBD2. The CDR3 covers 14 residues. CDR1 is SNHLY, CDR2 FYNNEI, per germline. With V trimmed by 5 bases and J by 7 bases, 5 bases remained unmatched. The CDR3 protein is CASSPAGGPNEQFF. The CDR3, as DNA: TGTGCCAGCAGTCCAGCGGGAGGGCCTAATGAGCAGTTCTTC. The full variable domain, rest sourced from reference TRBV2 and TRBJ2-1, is EPEVTQTPSHQVTQMGQEVILRCVPISNHLYFYWYRQILGQKVEFLVSFYNNEISEKSEIFDDQFSVERPDGSNFTLKIRSTKLEDSAMYFCASSPAGGPNEQFFGPGTRLTVL.

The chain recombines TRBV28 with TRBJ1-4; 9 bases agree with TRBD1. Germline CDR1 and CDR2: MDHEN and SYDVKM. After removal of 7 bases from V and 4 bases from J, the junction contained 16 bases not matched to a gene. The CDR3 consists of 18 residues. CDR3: CASNTVRDRVGYNEKLFF. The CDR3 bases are TGTGCCAGCAACACGGTCCGGGACAGGGTGGGCTATAATGAAAAACTGTTTTTT.

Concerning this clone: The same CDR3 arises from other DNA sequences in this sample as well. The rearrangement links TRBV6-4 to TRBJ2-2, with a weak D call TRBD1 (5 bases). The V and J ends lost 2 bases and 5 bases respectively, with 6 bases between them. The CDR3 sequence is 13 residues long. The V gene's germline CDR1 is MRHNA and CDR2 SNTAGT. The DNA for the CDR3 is TGTGCCAGCAGTGACAGGGGAACCGGGGAGCTGTTTTTT. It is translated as CASSDRGTGELFF.

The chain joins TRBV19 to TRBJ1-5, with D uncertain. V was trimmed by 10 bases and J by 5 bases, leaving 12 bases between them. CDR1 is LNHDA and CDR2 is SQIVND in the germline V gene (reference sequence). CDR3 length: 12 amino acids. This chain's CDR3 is CATWAGDQPQHF. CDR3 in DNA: TGTGCCACGTGGGCGGGAGATCAGCCCCAGCATTTT.

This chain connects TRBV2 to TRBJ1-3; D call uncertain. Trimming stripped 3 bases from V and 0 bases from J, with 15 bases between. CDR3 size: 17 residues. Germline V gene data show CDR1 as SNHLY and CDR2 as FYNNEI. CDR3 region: CASSDLTTLSSGNTIYF. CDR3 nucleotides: TGTGCCAGCAGTGATCTGACCACCCTGTCCTCTGGAAACACCATATATTTT.

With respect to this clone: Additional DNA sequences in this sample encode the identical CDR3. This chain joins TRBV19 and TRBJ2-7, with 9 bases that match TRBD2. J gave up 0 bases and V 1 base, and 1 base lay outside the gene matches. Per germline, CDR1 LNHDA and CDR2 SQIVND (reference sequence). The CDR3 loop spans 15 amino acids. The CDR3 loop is CASSIGLAASYEQYF. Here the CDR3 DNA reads TGTGCCAGTAGTATAGGACTAGCGGCCTCCTACGAGCAGTACTTC.

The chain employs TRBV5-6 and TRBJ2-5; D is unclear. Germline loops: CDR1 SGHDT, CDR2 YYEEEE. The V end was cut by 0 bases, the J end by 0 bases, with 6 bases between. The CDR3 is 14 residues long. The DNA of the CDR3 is TGTGCCAGCAGCTTGGGCCGGCACCAAGAGACCCAGTACTTC. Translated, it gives CASSLGRHQETQYF.

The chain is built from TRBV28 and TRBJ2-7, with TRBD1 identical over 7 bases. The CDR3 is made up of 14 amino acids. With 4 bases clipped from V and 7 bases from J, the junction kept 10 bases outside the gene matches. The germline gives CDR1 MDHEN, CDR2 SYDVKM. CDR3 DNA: TGTGCCAGCAGTTGGGGAAAGACAGGGAATGAGCAGTACTTC. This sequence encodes CASSWGKTGNEQYF.

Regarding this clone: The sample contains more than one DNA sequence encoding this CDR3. CDR3 sequence: CASSALAGGSYNEQFF. The CDR3 bases are TGTGCCAGCAGCGCCTTAGCGGGAGGGTCCTACAATGAGCAGTTCTTC. The genes are TRBV9 and TRBJ2-1; 11 bases are shared with TRBD2. The CDR3 covers 16 residues. CDR1 SGDLS and CDR2 YYNGEE come from the germline V gene. Losses at the gene ends were 3 bases for V and 1 base for J; bases not matched to a gene: 3.

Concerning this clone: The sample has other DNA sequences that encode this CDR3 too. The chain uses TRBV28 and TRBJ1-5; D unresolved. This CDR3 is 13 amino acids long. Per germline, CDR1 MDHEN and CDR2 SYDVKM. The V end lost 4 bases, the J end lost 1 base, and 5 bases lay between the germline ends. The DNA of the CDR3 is TGTGCCAGCAGTTATGTGAGCAATCAGCCCCAGCATTTT. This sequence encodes CASSYVSNQPQHF.